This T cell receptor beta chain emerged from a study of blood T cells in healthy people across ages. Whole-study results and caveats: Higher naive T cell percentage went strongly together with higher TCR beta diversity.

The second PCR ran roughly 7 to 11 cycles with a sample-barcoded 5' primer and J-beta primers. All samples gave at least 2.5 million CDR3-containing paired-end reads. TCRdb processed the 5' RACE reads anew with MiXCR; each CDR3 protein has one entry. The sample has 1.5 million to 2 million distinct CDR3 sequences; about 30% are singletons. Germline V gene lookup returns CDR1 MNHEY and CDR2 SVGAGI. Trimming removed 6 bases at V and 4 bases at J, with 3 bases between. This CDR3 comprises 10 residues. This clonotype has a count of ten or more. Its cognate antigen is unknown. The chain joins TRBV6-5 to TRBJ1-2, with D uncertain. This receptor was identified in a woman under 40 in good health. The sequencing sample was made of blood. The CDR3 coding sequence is TGTGCCAGCAGATCCTATGGCTACACCTTC. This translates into CASRSYGYTF.